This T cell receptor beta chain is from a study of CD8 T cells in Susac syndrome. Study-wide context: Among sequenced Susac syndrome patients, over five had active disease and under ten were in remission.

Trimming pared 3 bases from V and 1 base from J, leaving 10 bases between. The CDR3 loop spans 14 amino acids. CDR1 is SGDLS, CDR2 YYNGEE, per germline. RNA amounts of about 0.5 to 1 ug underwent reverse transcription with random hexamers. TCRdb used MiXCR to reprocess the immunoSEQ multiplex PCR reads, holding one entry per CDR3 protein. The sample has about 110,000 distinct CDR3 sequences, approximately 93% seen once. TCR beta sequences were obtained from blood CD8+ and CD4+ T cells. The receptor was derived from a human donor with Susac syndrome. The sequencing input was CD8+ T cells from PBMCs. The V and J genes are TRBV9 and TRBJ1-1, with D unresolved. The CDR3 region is CASSAGPGNTEAFF. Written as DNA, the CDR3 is TGTGCCAGCAGCGCAGGACCTGGGAACACTGAAGCTTTCTTT.